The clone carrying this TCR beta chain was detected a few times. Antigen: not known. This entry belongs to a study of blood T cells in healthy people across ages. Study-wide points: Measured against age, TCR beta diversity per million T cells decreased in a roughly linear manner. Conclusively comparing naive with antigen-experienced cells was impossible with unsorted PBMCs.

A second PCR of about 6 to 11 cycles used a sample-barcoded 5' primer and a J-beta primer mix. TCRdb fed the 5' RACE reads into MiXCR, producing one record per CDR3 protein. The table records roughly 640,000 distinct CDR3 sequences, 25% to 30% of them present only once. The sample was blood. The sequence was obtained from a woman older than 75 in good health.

CDR3 loop: CASSDLGTGDQPQHF. The CDR3 nucleotides read TGTGCCAGTAGTGACCTAGGGACAGGGGATCAGCCCCAGCATTTT. The chain combines TRBV19 with TRBJ1-5; 10 positions match TRBD1. J lost 5 bases, V lost 5 bases, and 6 bases had no gene match. The CDR3 contains 15 residues. Germline V gene sequence: CDR1 LNHDA, CDR2 SQIVND (reference sequence).